This TCR beta chain was sequenced for a study of blood T cell repertoires in COVID-19. Study-level background: The analysed material was cDNA or gDNA that came from T cells, B-cell-depleted T cells, or PBMCs.

Participants were aged about 18 to 100 years from roughly 26 US areas. Assignments of participants to cohorts depended upon their own reported clinical history. Original methodology: Estimated nucleated cell counts came from reference gene primer amplification. The assay was immunoSEQ multiplex PCR, and TCRdb's table has in-frame clones only and misses some. The V and J calls and the clone size are those of that table, but D and trimming were determined from the DNA. The table lists about 210,000 clones, about 91% of them singletons. The CDR3 is 11 amino acids. With 8 bases removed from V and 6 bases from J, the gap between germline ends came to 9 bases. Germline CDR1 is WNHNN and CDR2 is SYGVQD (reference sequence).

This receptor was obtained from a woman in her 40s with acute COVID-19. What was sequenced was PBMCs or T cells enriched from blood (not recorded which). The J gene is TRBJ2-3, the V gene TRBV10-1; maybe TRBD2 (5 bases). Here the CDR3 DNA reads TGCGCCAGCGGGTCGGGGGATACGCAGTATTTT. Protein sequence: CASGSGDTQYF.